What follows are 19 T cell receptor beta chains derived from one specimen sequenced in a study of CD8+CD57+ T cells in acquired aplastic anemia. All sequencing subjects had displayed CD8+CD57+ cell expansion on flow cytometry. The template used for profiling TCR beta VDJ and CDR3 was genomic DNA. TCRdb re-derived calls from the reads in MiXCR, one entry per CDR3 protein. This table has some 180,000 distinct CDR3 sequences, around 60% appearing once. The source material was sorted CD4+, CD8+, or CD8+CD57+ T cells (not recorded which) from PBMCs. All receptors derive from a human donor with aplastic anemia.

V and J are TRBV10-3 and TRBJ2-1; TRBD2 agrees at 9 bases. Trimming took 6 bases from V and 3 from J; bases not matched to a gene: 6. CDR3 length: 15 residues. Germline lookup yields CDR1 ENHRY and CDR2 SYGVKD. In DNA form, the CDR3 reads TGTGCCATCAGATCGGGACTAGCAGGCTACAATGAGCAGTTCTTC. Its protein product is CAIRSGLAGYNEQFF.

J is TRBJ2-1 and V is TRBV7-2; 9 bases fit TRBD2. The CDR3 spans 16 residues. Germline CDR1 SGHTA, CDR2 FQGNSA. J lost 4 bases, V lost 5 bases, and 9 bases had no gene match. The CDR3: CASSPAGGGAYNEQFF. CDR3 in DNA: TGTGCCAGCAGCCCGGCGGGCGGGGGGGCGTACAATGAGCAGTTCTTC.

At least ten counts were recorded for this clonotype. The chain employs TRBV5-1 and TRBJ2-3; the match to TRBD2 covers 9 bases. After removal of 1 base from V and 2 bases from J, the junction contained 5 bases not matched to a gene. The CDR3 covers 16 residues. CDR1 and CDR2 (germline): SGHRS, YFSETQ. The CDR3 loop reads CASSLWERGATDTQYF. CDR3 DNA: TGCGCCAGCAGCTTGTGGGAGCGGGGGGCCACAGATACGCAGTATTTT.

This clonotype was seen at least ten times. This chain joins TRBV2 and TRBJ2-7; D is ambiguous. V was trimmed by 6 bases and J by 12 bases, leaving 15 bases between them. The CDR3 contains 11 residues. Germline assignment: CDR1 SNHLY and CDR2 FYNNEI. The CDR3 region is CASSAISPAYF. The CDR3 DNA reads TGTGCCAGCAGCGCGATTTCTCCGGCGTACTTC.

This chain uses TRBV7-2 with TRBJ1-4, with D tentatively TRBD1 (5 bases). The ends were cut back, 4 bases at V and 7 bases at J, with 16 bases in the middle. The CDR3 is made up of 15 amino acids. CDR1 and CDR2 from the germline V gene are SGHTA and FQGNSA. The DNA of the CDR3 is TGTGCCAGCAGCTCCCGGGGGGGGGTCAGTGAAAAACTGTTTTTT. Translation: CASSSRGGVSEKLFF.

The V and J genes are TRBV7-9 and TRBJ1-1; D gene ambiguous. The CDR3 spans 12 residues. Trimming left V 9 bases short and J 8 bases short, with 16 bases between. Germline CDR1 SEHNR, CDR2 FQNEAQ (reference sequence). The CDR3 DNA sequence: TGTGCCAGTAGTATCCCGGGAGGGGAAGCTTTCTTT. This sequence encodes CASSIPGGEAFF.

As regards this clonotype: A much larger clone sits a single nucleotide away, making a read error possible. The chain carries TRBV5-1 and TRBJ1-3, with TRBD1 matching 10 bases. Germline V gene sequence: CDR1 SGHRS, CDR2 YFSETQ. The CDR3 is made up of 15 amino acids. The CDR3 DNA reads TGTGCCAGCAGCGAAGACCGGGACAGGGGAAACACCATGTATTTT. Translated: CASSEDRDRGNTMYF.

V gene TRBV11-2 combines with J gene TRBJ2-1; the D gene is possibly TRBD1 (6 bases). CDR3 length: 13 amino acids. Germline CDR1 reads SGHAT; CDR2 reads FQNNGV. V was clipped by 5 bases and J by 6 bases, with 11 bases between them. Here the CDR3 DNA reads TGTGCCAGCAGCCAACAGGGCGTCAATGAGCAGTTCTTC. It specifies CASSQQGVNEQFF.

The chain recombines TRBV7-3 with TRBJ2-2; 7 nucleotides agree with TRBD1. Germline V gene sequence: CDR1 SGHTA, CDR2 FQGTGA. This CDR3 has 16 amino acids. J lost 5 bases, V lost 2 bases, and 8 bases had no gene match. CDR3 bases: TGTGCCAGCAGCTTACAGCTGGGCAGGGGGACCGGGGAGCTGTTTTTT. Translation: CASSLQLGRGTGELFF.

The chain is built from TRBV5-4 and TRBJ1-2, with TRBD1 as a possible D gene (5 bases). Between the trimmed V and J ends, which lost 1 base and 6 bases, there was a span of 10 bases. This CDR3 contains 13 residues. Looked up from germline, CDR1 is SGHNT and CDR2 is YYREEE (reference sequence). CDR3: CASSLFGGDGYTF. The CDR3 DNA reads TGTGCCAGCAGCTTGTTTGGGGGGGATGGCTACACCTTC.

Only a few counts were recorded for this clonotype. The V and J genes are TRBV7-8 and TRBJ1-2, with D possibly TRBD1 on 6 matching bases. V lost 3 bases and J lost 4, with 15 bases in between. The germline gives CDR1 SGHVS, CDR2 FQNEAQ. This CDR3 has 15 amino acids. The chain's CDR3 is CASSFSRDNIYGYTF. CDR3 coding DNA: TGTGCCAGCAGCTTTAGCCGGGACAATATCTATGGCTACACCTTC.

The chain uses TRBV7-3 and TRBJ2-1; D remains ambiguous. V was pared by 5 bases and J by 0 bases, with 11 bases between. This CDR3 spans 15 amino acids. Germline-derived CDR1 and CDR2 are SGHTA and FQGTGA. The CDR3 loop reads CASSVRSSSYNEQFF. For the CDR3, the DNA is TGTGCCAGCAGCGTACGGTCCAGCTCCTACAATGAGCAGTTCTTC.

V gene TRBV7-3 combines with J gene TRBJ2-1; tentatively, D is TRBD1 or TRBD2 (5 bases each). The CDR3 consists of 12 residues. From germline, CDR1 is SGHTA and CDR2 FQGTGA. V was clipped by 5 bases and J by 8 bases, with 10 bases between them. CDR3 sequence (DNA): TGTGCCAGCAGCCTCATGGGGGATGAGCAGTTCTTC. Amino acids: CASSLMGDEQFF.

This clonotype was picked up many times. As DNA, the CDR3 is TGTGCCAGCAGTCCAGGAACCGGGACAGGGGATGAAAAACTGTTTTTT. It translates to CASSPGTGTGDEKLFF. The chain recombines TRBV6-5 with TRBJ1-4, with TRBD1 matching 10 bases. Germline CDR1 and CDR2: MNHEY and SVGAGI. V lost 5 bases, J lost 6 bases, and 9 bases stayed unmatched. CDR3 length: 16 residues.

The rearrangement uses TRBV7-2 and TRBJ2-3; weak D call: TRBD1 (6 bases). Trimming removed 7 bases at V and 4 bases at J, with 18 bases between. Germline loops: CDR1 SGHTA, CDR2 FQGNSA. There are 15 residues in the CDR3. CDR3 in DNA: TGTGCCAGCAACCCACGTAGGACAGAGGCAGATACGCAGTATTTT. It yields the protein CASNPRRTEADTQYF.

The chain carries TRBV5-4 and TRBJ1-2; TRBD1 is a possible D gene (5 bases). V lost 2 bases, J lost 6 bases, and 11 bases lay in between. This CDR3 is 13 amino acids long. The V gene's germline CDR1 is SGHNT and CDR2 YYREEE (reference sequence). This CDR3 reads CASSFERGHGYTF. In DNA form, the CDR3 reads TGTGCCAGCAGCTTTGAAAGGGGTCATGGCTACACCTTC.

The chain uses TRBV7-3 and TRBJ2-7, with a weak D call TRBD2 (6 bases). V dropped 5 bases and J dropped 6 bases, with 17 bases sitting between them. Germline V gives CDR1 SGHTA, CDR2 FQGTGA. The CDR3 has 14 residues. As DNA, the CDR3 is TGTGCCAGCAGCCCTTCGGGGGTGGTGTTCGAGCAGTACTTC. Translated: CASSPSGVVFEQYF. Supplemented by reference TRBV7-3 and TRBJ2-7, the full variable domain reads GAGVSQTPSNKVTEKGKYVELRCDPISGHTALYWYRQSLGQGPEFLIYFQGTGAADDSGLPNDRFFAVRPEGSVSTLKIQRTERGDSAVYLCASSPSGVVFEQYFGPGTRLTVT.

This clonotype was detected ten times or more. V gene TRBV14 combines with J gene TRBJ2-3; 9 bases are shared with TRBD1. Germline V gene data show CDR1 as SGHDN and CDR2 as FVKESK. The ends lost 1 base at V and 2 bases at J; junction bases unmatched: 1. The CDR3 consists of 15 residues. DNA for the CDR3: TGTGCCAGCAGCCAAGGGGACAGGGTCACAGATACGCAGTATTTT. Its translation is CASSQGDRVTDTQYF. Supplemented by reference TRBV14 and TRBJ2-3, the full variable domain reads EAGVTQFPSHSVIEKGQTVTLRCDPISGHDNLYWYRRVMGKEIKFLLHFVKESKQDESGMPNNRFLAERTGGTYSTLKVQPAELEDSGVYFCASSQGDRVTDTQYFGPGTRLTVL.

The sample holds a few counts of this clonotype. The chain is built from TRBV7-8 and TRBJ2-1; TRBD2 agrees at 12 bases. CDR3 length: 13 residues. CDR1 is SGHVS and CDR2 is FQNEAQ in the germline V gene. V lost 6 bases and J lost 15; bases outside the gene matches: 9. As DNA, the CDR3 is TGTGCCAGCAGTACCCTAGCGGGGGGGTCTATGTTCTTC. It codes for CASSTLAGGSMFF.